A single sample is the source of the 5 T cell receptor beta chains below, sequenced in a study of T cells in Graves' hyperthyroidism and ophthalmopathy. RNA transcripts yielded amplified TCR beta CDR3 regions. First-round RT-PCR targeting the TCR CDR3 was performed with the HTBI primer set. TCRdb redid the calling of the multiplex PCR reads with MiXCR, one entry per CDR3 protein. Of a few hundred thousand distinct CDR3 sequences in the sample, roughly an eighth were seen once. Sequences were obtained from blood. The receptor set was obtained from a woman aged 18-29 years with Graves' hyperthyroidism.

This clonotype was recorded once. Since a much larger clone is just one base distant, this may be a read error. V is TRBV29-1 and J is TRBJ1-1, with TRBD1 as a possible D gene (6 bases). There are 15 residues in the CDR3. V was cut by 6 bases and J by 1 base, with 18 bases left in between. The germline gives CDR1 SQVTM, CDR2 ANQGSEA. In DNA, the CDR3 is TGCAGCGTGGAAACAAGGGCAGGGGCGAACACTGAAGCTTTCTTT. Translated: CSVETRAGANTEAFF. Drawing the rest from reference TRBV29-1 and TRBJ1-1, the complete variable domain is SAVISQKPSRDICQRGTSLTIQCQVDSQVTMMFWYRQQPGQSLTLIATANQGSEATYESGFVIDKFPISRPNLTFSTLTVSNMSPEDSSIYLCSVETRAGANTEAFFGQGTRLTVV.

This clonotype was counted a few times. CDR3 loop: CASSIRQQETQYF. The CDR3 DNA is TGTGCCAGTAGTATAAGACAGCAAGAGACCCAGTACTTC. This chain joins TRBV19 and TRBJ2-5; weak D call: TRBD1 (5 bases). Deletions cut 2 bases from V and 2 bases from J, with 6 bases between. Looked up from germline, CDR1 is LNHDA and CDR2 is SQIVND (reference sequence). The CDR3 length is 13 residues.

This clonotype was detected only a few times. The chain recombines TRBV7-9 with TRBJ1-2, with D tentatively TRBD1 (5 bases). CDR3 size: 14 residues. The germline V and J ends were trimmed by 4 bases and 2 bases, with 11 bases remaining between them. Germline-derived CDR1 and CDR2 are SEHNR and FQNEAQ (reference sequence). In DNA, the CDR3 is TGTGCCAGCAGCTCGGGGACGTTAAACTATGGCTACACCTTC. Residues: CASSSGTLNYGYTF.

At least ten counts were recorded for this clonotype. The chain carries TRBV7-8 and TRBJ2-3; TRBD2 matches at 9 bases. This CDR3 is built from 15 residues. The germline CDR1 and CDR2 sequences are SGHVS and FQNEAQ. V gave up 6 bases and J gave up 5 bases; unmatched junction bases: 9. The CDR3 nucleotides are TGTGCCAGCAGTCCCATAGCGGGAGTCGTAGATACGCAGTATTTT. As protein: CASSPIAGVVDTQYF.

The V call is TRBV6-1, the J call TRBJ1-2; no clear D gene. Germline CDR1 reads MNHNS; CDR2 reads SASEGT. This CDR3 has 14 amino acids. V lost 2 bases and J lost 8, with 15 bases in between. CDR3 bases: TGTGCCAGCAGTGAAAATTTGTCTAGAGGGGGCTACACCTTC. Translation: CASSENLSRGGYTF.